This is a list of T cell receptor beta chains from one sample in a study of blood T cell repertoires in COVID-19. Sequencing was performed with immunoSEQ multiplex PCR; in TCRdb, only in-frame clones are kept and a portion is missing. Found here are some 260,000 clones, just over 90% of them singletons; the top ten hold 1.9%. Input material: PBMCs or T cells enriched from blood (not recorded which). The receptors were gathered from a woman under 30 who had recovered from COVID-19. CDR3s include the opening cysteine and the closing phenylalanine or tryptophan. The order of the fields is D gene, V gene, clone size, J gene, CDR3 DNA, CDR3 protein. D genes are given only for firm matches. Clone sizes are given selectively: once, few, many, or a class where the clone is expanded.

TRBD2	TRBV18	.	TRBJ2-3	TGTGCCAGCTCACCAGCTAGCGGGGGCACAGATACGCAGTATTTT	CASSPASGGTDTQYF
TRBD2	TRBV7-9	.	TRBJ2-3	TGTGCCAGCAGTCTAGCGGGTCCTTCGCAGTATTTT	CASSLAGPSQYF
.	TRBV11-3	.	TRBJ2-7	TGTGCCAGCAGCGAAGTTCGGGGCTCCTACGAGCAGTACTTC	CASSEVRGSYEQYF
.	TRBV4-1	.	TRBJ1-2	TGCGCCAGCAGCCAAAAAACCGCGGGGCTACGCTATGGCTACACCTTC	CASSQKTAGLRYGYTF
TRBD1	TRBV3-1/TRBV3-2	.	TRBJ1-6	TGTGCCAGCAGCCAAGGGGGGGCCGGGACAGTGAATTCACCCCTCCACTTT	CASSQGGAGTVNSPLHF
TRBD2	TRBV5-1	.	TRBJ2-1	TGCGCCAGCAGACCTCATCGGGAGGGCCTCTACAATGAGCAGTTCTTC	CASRPHREGLYNEQFF
TRBD2	TRBV9	.	TRBJ2-1	TGTGCCAGCAGCGGGACTAGCGGGAACGCAAATGAGCAGTTCTTC	CASSGTSGNANEQFF
.	TRBV4-2	.	TRBJ1-2	TGTGCCAGCAGCCAAGTTAAAGGCGGAAACTATGGCTACACCTTC	CASSQVKGGNYGYTF
.	TRBV5-1	.	TRBJ1-2	TGCGCCAGCAGCTTGGACCGGTATTATGGCTACACCTTC	CASSLDRYYGYTF
TRBD1	TRBV27	.	TRBJ2-1	TGTGCCAGCAGTCCGCAATCCAGGGGGAATGAGCAGTTCTTC	CASSPQSRGNEQFF
TRBD1	TRBV28	.	TRBJ1-4	TGTGCCAGCAGTTTACTCGGACAGGGTAATGAAAAACTGTTTTTT	CASSLLGQGNEKLFF
TRBD1	TRBV5-8	.	TRBJ1-1	TGTGCCAGCAGGACAAGCCACAGGGGGAACACTGAAGCTTTCTTT	CASRTSHRGNTEAFF
.	TRBV19	.	TRBJ1-2	TGTGCCAGTAGCGCTAAGACAGGCGAAAACTATGGCTACACCTTC	CASSAKTGENYGYTF
TRBD1	TRBV27	.	TRBJ1-5	TGTGCCAGCAGCTCGACCCCAGGGGGCCTTCTTAGCAATCAGCCCCAGCATTTT	CASSSTPGGLLSNQPQHF
TRBD1	TRBV9	.	TRBJ2-2	TGTGCCAGCAGCGAAACCGGGACAGCCGGGGAGCTGTTTTTT	CASSETGTAGELFF
.	TRBV28	.	TRBJ1-2	TGTGCCAGCAGTTTATTCCAGGGGAAAGAAAATGGCTACACCTTC	CASSLFQGKENGYTF
.	TRBV7-9	.	TRBJ1-3	TGTGCCAGCAGCTTAGCGGAGTCCGGGATCTCTGGAAACACCATATATTTT	CASSLAESGISGNTIYF
.	TRBV29-1	.	TRBJ1-3	TGCAGCGTTGAAAAACAGGCTGGAAACACCATATATTTT	CSVEKQAGNTIYF
.	TRBV5-1	.	TRBJ2-7	TGCGCCAGCAGCTCCAGCTACGAGCAGTACTTC	CASSSSYEQYF
.	TRBV12-5	.	TRBJ2-4	TGTGCTAGTGGTTTGGTAGTTCGCAGAGCCAAAAACATTCAGTACTTC	CASGLVVRRAKNIQYF
.	TRBV27	.	TRBJ2-5	TGTGCCAGCAGTTTATGGGCAGGGGGGCAAGAGACCCAGTACTTC	CASSLWAGGQETQYF
.	TRBV7-3	.	TRBJ1-6	TGTGCCAGCAGCTTAGGGAGGACGGGAAATTCACCCCTCCACTTT	CASSLGRTGNSPLHF
TRBD2	TRBV11-2	.	TRBJ2-1	TGTGCCAGCAGCTCGGATCAACTAGCGGGAGCCCCTAGCAATGAGCAGTTCTTC	CASSSDQLAGAPSNEQFF
TRBD1	TRBV12-3/TRBV12-4	.	TRBJ1-2	TGTGCCAGCAGCCGGACAGGCTATGGCTACACCTTC	CASSRTGYGYTF
.	TRBV21-1	.	TRBJ1-2	TGTGCCAGCAGCAAAGCCAAAACAGGGGCGAAAAACTATGGCTACACCTTC	CASSKAKTGAKNYGYTF
TRBD1	TRBV19	.	TRBJ1-3	TGTGCCAGTAGCGACCACGGGACAGGGCAAGGAAACACCATATATTTT	CASSDHGTGQGNTIYF
TRBD1	TRBV2	once	TRBJ2-1	TGTGCCAGCAGAATTCGGGACAGGGGGCACGTTGAGCAGTTCTTC	CASRIRDRGHVEQFF
.	TRBV9	once	TRBJ1-1	TGTGCCAGCAGCGTATCAGGGGCCGTGGGCACTGAAGCTTTCTTT	CASSVSGAVGTEAFF
.	TRBV28	.	TRBJ1-1	TGTGCCAGCAGTCCCCCGCCGGGGGGCACTGAAGCTTTCTTT	CASSPPPGGTEAFF
.	TRBV19	.	TRBJ2-1	TGTGCCAGTAAGGAGTCCTCCTACAATGAGCAGTTCTTC	CASKESSYNEQFF
TRBD1	TRBV7-3	.	TRBJ2-7	TGTGCCAGCAGCCCGGGACAGGCCTCCTACGAGCAGTACTTC	CASSPGQASYEQYF
TRBD1	TRBV19	.	TRBJ1-1	TGTGCCAGTAGTCCGGACAGGGACGCTGAAGCTTTCTTT	CASSPDRDAEAFF
.	TRBV7-9	.	TRBJ1-2	TGTGCCAGCAGCGGTCTACAGGGCTCTAACTATGGCTACACCTTC	CASSGLQGSNYGYTF
TRBD1	TRBV7-9	.	TRBJ2-6	TGTGCCAGCAGCTTAGCCGGGACAGGAGGCTCTGGGGCCAACGTCCTGACTTTC	CASSLAGTGGSGANVLTF
.	TRBV7-3	once	TRBJ2-5	TGTGCCAGCAGCCCAAGCAGACAGCAAGAGACCCAGTACTTC	CASSPSRQQETQYF
TRBD2	TRBV25-1	.	TRBJ2-7	TGTGCCAGCAGTGAATGGGGGGGAGTTGCCTACGAGCAGTACTTC	CASSEWGGVAYEQYF
TRBD2	TRBV2	.	TRBJ2-3	TGTGCCAGCACTTCTAGCGGGAGTGACGCAGATACGCAGTATTTT	CASTSSGSDADTQYF
.	TRBV18	once	TRBJ2-5	TGTGCCAGCTCACTGTTTGGGGCGGAGACCCAGTACTTC	CASSLFGAETQYF
TRBD2	TRBV9	.	TRBJ2-5	TGTGCCAGCAGCGTAGAGGCCACTACAAATAGCGGGAGCGGGACCCAGTACTTC	CASSVEATTNSGSGTQYF
.	TRBV10-1	few	TRBJ2-5	TGCGCCAGCAGTGAGTCCCAGGGGCAAGAGACCCAGTACTTC	CASSESQGQETQYF
.	TRBV27	once	TRBJ2-5	TGTGCCAGCAGTTCAGTCGAGGGAGCTTGGATGTTCGGGACCCAGTACTTC	CASSSVEGAWMFGTQYF
TRBD1	TRBV13	.	TRBJ1-4	TGTGCCAGCAGCTTAGGCGGGACAGGGGGCGAAAAACTGTTTTTT	CASSLGGTGGEKLFF
TRBD1	TRBV7-9	.	TRBJ2-7	TGTGCCAGCAGCTCAGGACAGGGGTTGTTCGACGAGCAGTACTTC	CASSSGQGLFDEQYF
TRBD1	TRBV6-5	few	TRBJ1-2	TGTGCCAGCAGTTTGAGGACAGGGGCGAACTATGGCTACACCTTC	CASSLRTGANYGYTF